The count of the clone carrying this T cell receptor (beta chain) is one. J was trimmed by 6 bases and V by 7 bases; bases with no gene match: 8. Looked up from germline, CDR1 is SGHRS and CDR2 is YFSETQ. This CDR3 is built from 14 residues. The data are from a study of T cells in localized non-small cell lung cancer. The repertoire was sequenced with immunoSEQ multiplex PCR; TCRdb's copy has only in-frame clones and lacks some. The table includes around 90,000 clones, over 70% detected once. V usage is TRBV5-1 and J usage is TRBJ2-2; 8 bases map to TRBD2. The clonotype originates from a man aged 40 to 69 with stage II squamous cell lung carcinoma. Sequencing used PBMCs, obtained before any cancer treatment. CDR3 protein: CASSGLVGAGELFF. CDR3 nucleotides: TGCGCCAGCTCGGGACTAGTAGGGGCCGGGGAGCTGTTTTTT.